The 26 T cell receptor beta chains reported below all come from one sample, sequenced in a study of blood T cell repertoires in COVID-19. Assay: immunoSEQ multiplex PCR; the TCRdb copy retains only in-frame clones and omits some. This table has about 280,000 clones, 86% appearing once. The sequenced sample consisted of peripheral blood. These receptors all come from a woman in her 30s who had recovered from COVID-19.

This rearrangement joins TRBV27 to TRBJ2-7, with D maybe TRBD1 (8 bases). With 5 bases removed from V and 4 bases from J, the gap between germline ends came to 18 bases. The CDR3 contains 15 residues. Germline V gene sequence: CDR1 MNHEY, CDR2 SMNVEV (reference sequence). DNA for the CDR3: TGTGCCAGCAGTCTCGGACAGGGACTAAAATACGAGCAGTACTTC. This translates into CASSLGQGLKYEQYF.

This chain joins TRBV10-3 and TRBJ2-2, with 9 bases that match TRBD2. Looked up from germline, CDR1 is ENHRY and CDR2 is SYGVKD. The CDR3 is made up of 14 amino acids. CDR3 sequence reads: CALSPSGVTGELFF. The CDR3, as DNA: TGTGCTCTCAGTCCTAGCGGGGTCACCGGGGAGCTGTTTTTT.

Of note for this clone: The junction and the germline gene differ at one end; a read error may be behind it. The chain is built from TRBV5-1 and TRBJ2-7; the D gene is possibly TRBD1 (5 bases). This CDR3 contains 10 residues. CDR1 SGHRS and CDR2 YFSETQ come from the germline V gene. For the CDR3, the DNA is TGCGCCAGCAGTTCTGACGAGGACACCTTC. Translation gives CASSSDEDTF.

This chain joins TRBV11-2 and TRBJ2-7; the match to TRBD1 covers 7 bases. The CDR3 sequence is 15 residues long. With V trimmed by 0 bases and J by 3 bases, 5 bases remained unmatched. Per the germline V gene, CDR1 is SGHAT and CDR2 is FQNNGV. Here the CDR3 DNA reads TGTGCCAGCAGCTTAGAGGACAGGCTTGTCTACGAGCAGTACTTC. Translated, it gives CASSLEDRLVYEQYF.

CDR3 region: CATLSTGGISGANVLTF. CDR3 nucleotide sequence: TGTGCCACTCTATCAACAGGGGGTATCTCTGGGGCCAACGTCCTGACTTTC. This chain uses TRBV15 with TRBJ2-6; TRBD1 matches at 8 bases. CDR1 and CDR2 from the germline V gene are LNHNV and YYDKDF (reference sequence). J lost 0 bases, V lost 9 bases, and 10 bases had no gene match. The CDR3 sequence is 17 residues long.

Many counts were recorded for this clone. This sequence joins TRBV10-3 and TRBJ1-6; D perhaps matches TRBD1 (6 bases). The CDR3 sequence is 14 residues long. Germline V gene lookup returns CDR1 ENHRY and CDR2 SYGVKD. The V gene lost 4 bases and the J gene lost 7 bases, with 11 bases spanning the gap. As DNA, the CDR3 is TGTGCCATCAGTGGCGGGGGCGGGAATTCACCCCTCCACTTT. Translation gives CAISGGGGNSPLHF.

The table lists this clone with a few counts. This chain joins TRBV21-1 and TRBJ2-7; the listed D gene, TRBD1, was not tested against the DNA. TRBV21-1 is recorded as a pseudogene. The CDR3 has 14 amino acids. The chain's CDR3 is CASSKAGATREQYF. In nucleotides, the CDR3 is TGTGCCAGCAGCAAAGCAGGGGCGACTCGCGAGCAGTACTTC.

The chain links TRBV5-4 to TRBJ2-5; 9 positions match TRBD2. V was clipped by 4 bases and J by 0 bases; unmatched bases: 4. The length of the CDR3 is 15 residues. Germline V CDR1 and CDR2: SGHNT, YYREEE (reference sequence). In DNA form, the CDR3 reads TGTGCCAGCAGCCTTGGCGGGGGGGACCAAGAGACCCAGTACTTC. This translates into CASSLGGGDQETQYF.

The CDR3 here is CASSQRGGRELFF. The CDR3 coding sequence is TGTGCCAGCAGCCAGAGGGGGGGCCGGGAGCTGTTTTTT. The chain recombines TRBV3-1 (or the pseudogene TRBV3-2) with TRBJ2-2; a weak D match, TRBD2 (7 bases). From germline, CDR1 is LGHDT and CDR2 YNNKEL (reference sequence). The V gene lost 3 bases and the J gene lost 9 bases, with 11 bases spanning the gap. CDR3 size: 13 residues.

V gene TRBV10-1 combines with J gene TRBJ1-4; 7 nucleotides match TRBD1. Trimming took 8 bases from V and 8 from J; bases not matched to a gene: 8. Germline V gene lookup returns CDR1 WNHNN and CDR2 SYGVQD (reference sequence). CDR3 length: 13 residues. The CDR3: CASEDRLKEKLFF. The DNA of the CDR3 is TGCGCCAGCGAGGACAGGTTAAAAGAAAAACTGTTTTTT.

The chain uses TRBV10-3 and TRBJ2-3; D uncertain. V was clipped by 2 bases and J by 0 bases, with 9 bases between them. CDR3 length: 15 residues. Germline CDR1 ENHRY, CDR2 SYGVKD. CDR3 sequence reads: CAISERGTSTDTQYF. The CDR3 DNA is TGTGCCATCAGTGAGCGAGGAACCAGCACAGATACGCAGTATTTT.

This chain connects TRBV6-6 to TRBJ1-2; D is uncertain. Germline V gene lookup returns CDR1 MNHNY and CDR2 SVGAGI (reference sequence). The V and J ends lost 7 bases and 4 bases respectively, with 22 bases between them. This CDR3 spans 16 amino acids. CDR3 coding DNA: TGTGCCAGCACTAAATCAGGAGGGCCTGTCTCCTATGGCTACACCTTC. It specifies CASTKSGGPVSYGYTF.

In its sample, this clone was seen once. The chain has TRBV11-2 and TRBJ2-1; TRBD2 aligns across 11 bases. The CDR3 is 16 amino acids. CDR1 SGHAT and CDR2 FQNNGV come from the germline V gene. Unmatched junction bases numbered 7, after V lost 5 bases and J lost 4 bases. CDR3 coding DNA: TGTGCCAGCAGCACAATTAGCGGGGGGGCGTACAATGAGCAGTTCTTC. This codes for CASSTISGGAYNEQFF.

The chain links TRBV28 to TRBJ2-5; weak D call: TRBD2 (6 bases). CDR3 length: 14 amino acids. Trimming shortened V by 2 bases and J by 2 bases, and 9 bases separated the two germline ends. Germline values: CDR1 MDHEN, CDR2 SYDVKM. The CDR3 DNA sequence: TGTGCCAGCAGTTTAGGCGGGGCTCAAGAGACCCAGTACTTC. Its translation is CASSLGGAQETQYF.

The sample holds a few counts of this clone. This sample also contains other DNA sequences that code for the same CDR3. The V call is TRBV24-1, the J call TRBJ2-1; D perhaps matches TRBD2 (5 bases). From germline, CDR1 is KGHDR and CDR2 SFDVKD. The CDR3 has 15 residues. Trimming took 3 bases from V and 3 from J, leaving 11 bases between them. The CDR3 spells CATSDPRTGYNEQFF. CDR3 DNA: TGTGCCACCAGTGATCCGCGGACTGGCTACAATGAGCAGTTCTTC.

The V gene is TRBV28, the J gene TRBJ1-2, with D possibly matching TRBD1 (5 bases). The germline V gene encodes CDR1 MDHEN and CDR2 SYDVKM. The CDR3 is 14 amino acids. V was clipped by 3 bases and J by 4 bases, with 12 bases between them. The CDR3: CASSFGGVRYGYTF. The CDR3 bases are TGTGCCAGCAGTTTCGGGGGGGTCCGCTATGGCTACACCTTC.

This clone was seen once. The chain is built from TRBV10-1 and TRBJ2-3; 10 nucleotides agree with TRBD1. Germline V gives CDR1 WNHNN, CDR2 SYGVQD (reference sequence). There are 15 residues in the CDR3. V dropped 6 bases and J dropped 8; count of bases not matched to a gene: 11. CDR3 region: CASSRDRGIGGTQYF. In DNA form, the CDR3 reads TGCGCCAGCAGCCGGGACAGGGGAATTGGTGGTACGCAGTATTTT.

The gene calls are TRBV19 and TRBJ2-5; a possible D gene is TRBD1 (5 bases). This CDR3 is 15 amino acids long. Germline CDR1 reads LNHDA; CDR2 reads SQIVND (reference sequence). V was shortened by 4 bases and J by 2 bases, with 14 bases between the two germline ends. Here the CDR3 reads CASSTQDTHQETQYF. CDR3 in DNA: TGTGCCAGTAGTACCCAGGACACCCATCAAGAGACCCAGTACTTC. Full variable domain (rest looked up from reference TRBV19 and TRBJ2-5): DGGITQSPKYLFRKEGQNVTLSCEQNLNHDAMYWYRQDPGQGLRLIYYSQIVNDFQKGDIAEGYSVSREKKESFPLTVTSAQKNPTAFYLCASSTQDTHQETQYFGPGTRLLVL.

The J gene is TRBJ1-2, the V gene TRBV6-5, with 7 bases fitting TRBD1. V lost 0 bases and J lost 4; bases outside the gene matches: 5. CDR3 length: 15 residues. Per the germline V gene, CDR1 is MNHEY and CDR2 is SVGAGI. The DNA for the CDR3 is TGTGCCAGCAGTTACTCGGGACAGTCGGGCTATGGCTACACCTTC. As protein: CASSYSGQSGYGYTF.

The chain recombines TRBV29-1 with TRBJ2-3; 7 nucleotides line up with TRBD1. Germline loops: CDR1 SQVTM, CDR2 ANQGSEA. The V and J ends lost 6 bases and 3 bases, in that order; junction bases with no gene match: 12. CDR3 length: 15 amino acids. CDR3 in DNA: TGCAGCGTCGATGACAGGGCCGATCGGACAGATACGCAGTATTTT. Translation: CSVDDRADRTDTQYF.

This sequence joins TRBV4-1 and TRBJ2-2, with D uncertain. Germline-derived CDR1 and CDR2 are MGHRA and YSYEKL. V lost 3 bases and J 2 bases, leaving 10 bases between the germline ends. This CDR3 has 15 residues. The CDR3 sequence: CASSQPTRNTGELFF. The CDR3, as DNA: TGCGCCAGCAGCCAGCCCACTCGCAACACCGGGGAGCTGTTTTTT.

V gene TRBV25-1 combines with J gene TRBJ1-2; the match to TRBD1 covers 8 bases. CDR1 is MGHDK and CDR2 is SYGVNS in the germline V gene. With 5 bases clipped from V and 7 bases from J, the junction kept 9 bases outside the gene matches. The CDR3 is made up of 14 amino acids. The CDR3 loop is CASSPLDRAGGYTF. The CDR3 DNA is TGTGCCAGCAGTCCTTTGGACAGGGCGGGTGGCTACACCTTC.

The rearrangement links TRBV7-9 to TRBJ2-3; 8 nucleotides align to TRBD2. The CDR3 has 15 residues. CDR1 and CDR2 (germline): SEHNR, FQNEAQ (reference sequence). With 5 bases clipped from V and 5 bases from J, the junction kept 9 bases outside the gene matches. DNA of the CDR3: TGTGCCAGCAGCCTAAGCGGGAGAGTTGGAGATACGCAGTATTTT. Protein sequence: CASSLSGRVGDTQYF.

This clone was seen just once. V is TRBV7-6 and J is TRBJ1-1, with D tentatively TRBD1 (5 bases). Germline loops: CDR1 SGHVS, CDR2 FNYEAQ. The V and J ends lost 5 bases and 0 bases respectively, with 16 bases between them. The CDR3 consists of 16 residues. The CDR3 DNA sequence: TGTGCCAGCAGCAACCCACCTGACAGCATGAACACTGAAGCTTTCTTT. Protein sequence: CASSNPPDSMNTEAFF.

The chain uses TRBV19 and TRBJ2-1; 14 nucleotides align to TRBD2. CDR1 LNHDA and CDR2 SQIVND come from the germline V gene (reference sequence). The CDR3 totals 15 residues. Trimming cost V 6 bases and J 10 bases; bases outside gene matches: 8. CDR3 in amino acids: CASSRTSGGSTEQFF. The CDR3 DNA follows: TGTGCCAGTAGCAGGACTAGCGGGGGGTCCACGGAGCAGTTCTTC.

The chain recombines TRBV30 with TRBJ1-6; D is unclear. Germline V lookup: CDR1 GTSNPN, CDR2 SVGIG (reference sequence). Trimming shortened V by 0 bases and J by 8 bases, and 11 bases separated the two germline ends. The CDR3 totals 14 residues. Here the CDR3 reads CAWSVGRTDSPLHF. The CDR3 DNA reads TGTGCCTGGAGTGTAGGGAGAACCGATTCACCCCTCCACTTT. Complete variable domain (other parts from reference TRBV30 and TRBJ1-6): SQTIHQWPATLVQPVGSPLSLECTVEGTSNPNLYWYRQAAGRGLQLLFYSVGIGQISSEVPQNLSASRPQDRQFILSSKKLLLSDSGFYLCAWSVGRTDSPLHFGNGTRLTVT.